These 16 T cell receptor beta chains were sequenced from one sample in a study of shared clonotypes between healthy human individuals. TCRdb's table, derived via immunoSEQ multiplex PCR, lists solely in-frame clones and lacks some. The data hold 85,000 to 100,000 clones, with 68% observed a single time. Source material: memory CD8+ T cells sorted from blood. The subset denotes: CD45RO+ cells pooled with CCR7-negative TemRA cells. These receptors all come from a man aged 30 to 45 in good health.

This clone was recorded only once. The conserved final phenylalanine or tryptophan is absent from the CDR3, which likely points to a read error. This rearrangement joins TRBV28 to TRBJ2-7; TRBD2 agrees at 10 bases. This CDR3 comprises 14 residues. J gave up 5 bases and V 6 bases, and 7 bases lay outside the gene matches. CDR1 and CDR2 (germline): MDHEN, SYDVKM. The CDR3 loop reads CASSLSGRSDEQYL. The CDR3 DNA reads TGTGCCAGCAGCCTTAGCGGGAGGTCGGACGAGCAGTACCTC.

This chain connects TRBV7-9 to TRBJ1-1; 7 bases fit TRBD1. J gave up 5 bases and V 6 bases, and 6 bases lay outside the gene matches. CDR3 length equals 13 residues. CDR1 is SEHNR and CDR2 is FQNEAQ in the germline V gene (reference sequence). CDR3 residues: CASSLTGETEAFF. Written as DNA, the CDR3 is TGTGCCAGCAGTTTAACAGGGGAAACTGAAGCTTTCTTT.

To note about this clone: This sample includes further DNA sequences coding for the same CDR3. The chain joins TRBV27 to TRBJ1-6; no clear D gene. Trimming took 6 bases from V and 8 from J, leaving 11 bases between them. CDR3 length equals 13 residues. Looked up from germline, CDR1 is MNHEY and CDR2 is SMNVEV (reference sequence). CDR3 DNA sequence: TGTGCCAGCAGCCCGGGATCTTATTCACCCCTCCACTTT. This codes for CASSPGSYSPLHF.

This chain uses TRBV27 with TRBJ1-3, with D unclear. The V gene lost 2 bases and the J gene lost 0 bases, with 14 bases spanning the gap. Germline V gene data show CDR1 as MNHEY and CDR2 as SMNVEV (reference sequence). CDR3 length equals 17 residues. CDR3 in DNA: TGTGCCAGCAGTTTAGGGCCCCCGAGTCCCTCTGGAAACACCATATATTTT. This sequence encodes CASSLGPPSPSGNTIYF.

The count of this clone is one. The gene calls are TRBV5-4 and TRBJ2-2; 8 bases agree with TRBD1. CDR3 length equals 15 residues. J lost 5 bases, V lost 4 bases, and 7 bases had no gene match. The germline gives CDR1 SGHNT, CDR2 YYREEE (reference sequence). In DNA form, the CDR3 reads TGTGCCAGCAGCCACTCCTGGACAGGGACCGGGGAGCTGTTTTTT. It yields the protein CASSHSWTGTGELFF.

The chain uses TRBV10-3 and TRBJ2-7; 13 positions match TRBD2. The CDR3 is 21 amino acids. The V segment lost 7 bases and the J segment 4 bases; nucleotides outside the gene matches: 25. The germline V gene encodes CDR1 ENHRY and CDR2 SYGVKD. This CDR3 is CAINGGERLAGGTPLVYEQYF. Here the CDR3 DNA reads TGTGCCATCAATGGGGGAGAAAGACTAGCGGGAGGAACCCCTTTGGTTTACGAGCAGTACTTC.

J is TRBJ2-1 and V is TRBV5-1; a possible D gene is TRBD2 (5 bases). The CDR3 has 13 amino acids. Germline V gives CDR1 SGHRS, CDR2 YFSETQ. V lost 4 bases and J lost 7, with 12 bases in between. The CDR3, as DNA: TGCGCCAGCAGCCCCGGGATGGGTAATGAGCAGTTCTTC. It yields the protein CASSPGMGNEQFF.

This clone was picked up a small number of times. This chain connects TRBV5-6 to TRBJ2-5; TRBD1 matches at 8 bases. The germline gives CDR1 SGHDT, CDR2 YYEEEE. The CDR3 loop spans 17 amino acids. The J segment lost 2 bases and the V segment lost 3 bases, leaving 12 bases of the junction unmatched. The CDR3 region is CASSSETGDRIQETQYF. The CDR3 nucleotides are TGTGCCAGCAGCTCGGAGACCGGGGACAGGATACAAGAGACCCAGTACTTC.

The genes are TRBV27 and TRBJ1-5; 9 nucleotides line up with TRBD1. CDR1 and CDR2 (germline): MNHEY, SMNVEV (reference sequence). CDR3 length: 14 amino acids. V was clipped by 6 bases and J by 2 bases; unmatched bases: 2. CDR3 nucleotides: TGTGCCAGCAGCTGGACAGGGGGCAATCAGCCCCAGCATTTT. It specifies CASSWTGGNQPQHF.

This chain links TRBV19 with TRBJ1-5, with 11 positions matching TRBD1. V dropped 2 bases and J dropped 6; count of bases not matched to a gene: 9. Germline assignment: CDR1 LNHDA and CDR2 SQIVND (reference sequence). The length of the CDR3 is 17 residues. The CDR3 nucleotides are TGTGCCAGTAGTATATTGGACAGGGGGCTAATTGGTCAGCCCCAGCATTTT. The encoded protein is CASSILDRGLIGQPQHF.

This clone was detected many times. The chain recombines TRBV10-1 with TRBJ2-6; possible D gene TRBD2, 5 bases. V gave up 2 bases and J gave up 1 base, with 12 bases separating them. Germline CDR1 and CDR2: WNHNN and SYGVQD (reference sequence). The CDR3 length is 17 residues. CDR3 bases: TGCGCCAGCAGTGAGGGGTCTTCGGGGTCTGGGGCCAACGTCCTGACTTTC. This gives the protein CASSEGSSGSGANVLTF.

The rearrangement joins TRBV6-6 to TRBJ2-1; TRBD2 aligns across 9 bases. CDR1 and CDR2 (germline): MNHNY, SVGAGI (reference sequence). The CDR3 runs to 14 residues. The ends lost 6 bases at V and 6 bases at J; junction bases unmatched: 6. CDR3 DNA: TGTGCCAGCAGCTCTAGCGGGGATTTCAATGAGCAGTTCTTC. Protein sequence: CASSSSGDFNEQFF.

This clone was picked up one time. The rearrangement joins TRBV5-1 to TRBJ2-1, with D possibly TRBD1 on 6 matching bases. This CDR3 has 15 amino acids. Trimming removed 3 bases from V and 5 bases from J, with 15 bases in between. Germline V gene sequence: CDR1 SGHRS, CDR2 YFSETQ. The CDR3 is CASSWGTIGDNEQFF. DNA of the CDR3: TGCGCCAGCAGCTGGGGGACAATCGGGGACAATGAGCAGTTCTTC.

The J gene is TRBJ2-2, the V gene TRBV28; 9 bases are shared with TRBD2. V gave up 3 bases and J gave up 4 bases; unmatched junction bases: 3. This CDR3 comprises 15 residues. CDR1 is MDHEN, CDR2 SYDVKM, per germline. CDR3 DNA sequence: TGTGCCAGCAGTTTCCCAGCGGGAGGCACCGGGGAGCTGTTTTTT. This gives the protein CASSFPAGGTGELFF.

Concerning this clone itself: A far larger clone is just one base off, so this is likely a read error. This sequence joins TRBV7-9 and TRBJ2-5; TRBD1 might be the D (6 bases). Judging by the DNA end, TRBJ2-7 fits better; the J call may be wrong. In germline, CDR1 is SEHNR, CDR2 FQNEAQ (reference sequence). The CDR3 runs to 12 residues. The DNA for the CDR3 is TGTGCCAGCAGCCGGACAGACTACGAGCAGTACTTC. It specifies CASSRTDYEQYF.

The chain couples TRBV6-1 to TRBJ1-4; TRBD1 aligns across 7 bases. The germline CDR1 and CDR2 sequences are MNHNS and SASEGT. This CDR3 has 14 residues. J was trimmed by 8 bases and V by 6 bases; bases with no gene match: 9. The CDR3 loop reads CASRAGQENEKLFF. In DNA, the CDR3 is TGTGCCAGCAGGGCTGGACAGGAGAACGAAAAACTGTTTTTT.